These 10 T cell receptor beta chains were all obtained from the same sample, sequenced in a study of radiotherapy plus CTLA-4 blockade in lung cancer. Some clones are missing from TCRdb's copy, which holds only in-frame ones; the method was immunoSEQ multiplex PCR. This table has some 100,000 clones, approximately 84% appearing once. The sample in question was peripheral blood, obtained from a patient treated with radiotherapy plus ipilimumab. These receptor sequences come from a human donor with non-small cell lung cancer who had a partial response to radiotherapy plus ipilimumab.

This sequence joins TRBV12-5 and TRBJ2-1, with D possibly matching TRBD1 (6 bases). CDR3 length: 14 amino acids. Per germline, CDR1 LGHNT and CDR2 FRNRAP. Trimming took 7 bases from V and 1 from J, leaving 11 bases between them. CDR3 amino acids: CASAQGPSYNEQFF. The CDR3 DNA reads TGTGCTAGTGCCCAGGGGCCTTCCTACAATGAGCAGTTCTTC.

J is TRBJ2-7 and V is TRBV4-2; the match to TRBD2 covers 7 bases. V trimming: 5 bases; J trimming: 6 bases; junction bases outside the gene matches: 19. The germline V gene has CDR1 LGHNA and CDR2 YNFKEQ. The CDR3 is 17 residues long. The CDR3 spells CASSLAGGAGVVSEQYV. The DNA of the CDR3 is TGTGCCAGCAGCTTGGCCGGTGGGGCGGGAGTAGTCTCCGAGCAGTACGTC.

The CDR3 DNA follows: TGCGCCAGCAGTCGGACATACTTTGCTCAAATGAACACTGAAGCTTTCTTT. It yields the protein CASSRTYFAQMNTEAFF. This chain uses TRBV23-1 with TRBJ1-1; the D gene is possibly TRBD1 (5 bases). TRBV23-1 is an ORF, and what it does is uncertain. Trimming pared 4 bases from V and 0 bases from J, leaving 18 bases between. CDR3 length: 17 amino acids.

On this clone itself: Other DNA sequences in the same sample also yield this CDR3. The V and J genes are TRBV27 and TRBJ2-5; D call uncertain. Germline V lookup: CDR1 MNHEY, CDR2 SMNVEV (reference sequence). V was pared by 4 bases and J by 1 base, with 10 bases between. The CDR3 covers 14 residues. This CDR3 is CASSSHILQETQYF. Written as DNA, the CDR3 is TGTGCCAGCAGTTCTCACATCCTCCAAGAGACCCAGTACTTC.

This clone has just a few counts. The rearrangement links TRBV5-4 to TRBJ1-3; a weak D match, TRBD1 (5 bases). The CDR3 length is 17 residues. Trimming cost V 0 bases and J 0 bases, with 13 bases left between them. Germline lookup yields CDR1 SGHNT and CDR2 YYREEE (reference sequence). The CDR3: CASSLAGRASSGNTIYF. The CDR3 DNA sequence: TGTGCCAGCAGCTTGGCTGGCAGGGCAAGCTCTGGAAACACCATATATTTT. Combining the CDR3 with reference TRBV5-4 and TRBJ1-3 gives the whole variable domain ETGVTQSPTHLIKTRGQQVTLRCSSQSGHNTVSWYQQALGQGPQFIFQYYREEENGRGNFPPRFSGLQFPNYSSELNVNALELDDSALYLCASSLAGRASSGNTIYFGEGSWLTVV.

Turning to this clone: Other nucleotide sequences from this sample produce the same CDR3. The gene calls are TRBV19 and TRBJ2-1, with D possibly matching TRBD2 (6 bases). CDR1 is LNHDA, CDR2 SQIVND, per germline (reference sequence). The CDR3 length is 15 residues. V was pared by 3 bases and J by 3 bases, with 12 bases between. CDR3 in amino acids: CASSIPRGVYNEQFF. The CDR3 nucleotides are TGTGCCAGTAGTATTCCCCGCGGGGTCTACAATGAGCAGTTCTTC.

This clone turned up a few times. The CDR3 DNA reads as TGTGCCAGCAGCTTATCACAGGGGTACACCATATATTTT. It encodes CASSLSQGYTIYF. The rearrangement links TRBV7-2 to TRBJ1-3; 7 bases are a match to TRBD1. CDR1 is SGHTA, CDR2 FQGNSA, per germline. The V and J ends lost 2 bases and 8 bases, in that order; junction bases with no gene match: 3. This CDR3 is 13 amino acids long.

This clone was detected only once. The chain joins TRBV28 to TRBJ1-1, with D unresolved. Germline V gene lookup returns CDR1 MDHEN and CDR2 SYDVKM. V lost 4 bases to trimming and J lost 0 bases, with 6 bases between them. The CDR3 totals 13 residues. For the CDR3, the DNA is TGTGCCAGCAGTTCGTTTATGAACACTGAAGCTTTCTTT. As protein: CASSSFMNTEAFF.

In nucleotides, the CDR3 is TGCGCCAGCAGCCAAGGATCCAGTGACACAGATACGCAGTATTTT. Protein product: CASSQGSSDTDTQYF. V and J are TRBV4-1 and TRBJ2-3; D unresolved. Germline V gene lookup returns CDR1 MGHRA and CDR2 YSYEKL. The CDR3 consists of 15 residues. Trimming left V 1 base short and J 2 bases short, with 10 bases between.

CDR3 sequence: CASSQWGDRELFF. CDR3 nucleotide sequence: TGCGCCAGCAGTCAGTGGGGGGACCGGGAGCTGTTTTTT. The rearrangement joins TRBV23-1 to TRBJ2-2; D is possibly TRBD2 (6 bases). TRBV23-1 falls under the ORF class, with uncertain function. This CDR3 region has 13 residues. V was cut by 3 bases and J by 9 bases, with 11 bases left in between.